The next 11 T cell receptor beta chains were all read from a single sample in a study of cytomegalovirus exposure and HLA in healthy donors. Here immunoSEQ multiplex PCR was the method, and the copy in TCRdb shows in-frame clones only, minus some. The data contain over 150,000 clones, about 82% of them seen just once; the ten biggest clones take up 2.1%. The sequencing sample was made of PBMCs. These TCRs come from a human donor in good health.

The J gene is TRBJ2-7, the V gene TRBV4-2, with D tentatively TRBD2 (6 bases). There are 16 residues in the CDR3. Trimming shortened V by 0 bases and J by 0 bases, and 12 bases separated the two germline ends. The germline V gene encodes CDR1 LGHNA and CDR2 YNFKEQ. This CDR3 is CASSQEAGPSSYEQYF. Written as DNA, the CDR3 is TGTGCCAGCAGCCAAGAAGCGGGTCCTAGCTCCTACGAGCAGTACTTC.

This rearrangement joins TRBV2 to TRBJ2-2; 7 bases agree with TRBD1. Germline CDR1 is SNHLY and CDR2 is FYNNEI. There are 15 residues in the CDR3. J was trimmed by 5 bases and V by 6 bases; bases with no gene match: 9. CDR3 region: CASRVDRRRTGELFF. The DNA for the CDR3 is TGTGCCAGCAGGGTGGACAGGCGGCGTACCGGGGAGCTGTTTTTT.

This chain links TRBV29-1 with TRBJ1-1; D ambiguous. This CDR3 has 14 amino acids. The V end was cut by 7 bases, the J end by 0 bases, with 15 bases between. Germline assignment: CDR1 SQVTM and CDR2 ANQGSEA. The CDR3 here is CSAAQVLLNTEAFF. In nucleotides, the CDR3 is TGCAGCGCTGCGCAGGTCCTTCTGAACACTGAAGCTTTCTTT. The entire variable domain, with the rest obtained from reference TRBV29-1 and TRBJ1-1, is as follows: SAVISQKPSRDICQRGTSLTIQCQVDSQVTMMFWYRQQPGQSLTLIATANQGSEATYESGFVIDKFPISRPNLTFSTLTVSNMSPEDSSIYLCSAAQVLLNTEAFFGQGTRLTVV.

This clone was picked up one time. Additional DNA sequences in this sample encode the identical CDR3. The CDR3 is CASSTRGGNTEAFF. CDR3 sequence (DNA): TGTGCCAGTAGTACCCGCGGGGGGAACACTGAAGCTTTCTTT. The chain combines TRBV19 with TRBJ1-1; tentatively, D is TRBD1 (5 bases). This CDR3 comprises 14 residues. Germline loops: CDR1 LNHDA, CDR2 SQIVND (reference sequence). Deletions cut 4 bases from V and 1 base from J, with 10 bases between.

The chain carries TRBV30 and TRBJ2-1, with 9 bases lining up with TRBD2. V shed 0 bases, J shed 2 bases, and the junction held 2 bases outside the gene matches. Germline assignment: CDR1 GTSNPN and CDR2 SVGIG (reference sequence). The CDR3 is 15 amino acids. This chain's CDR3 is CAWSVPSGTYNEQFF. The CDR3, as DNA: TGTGCCTGGAGTGTACCTAGCGGGACCTACAATGAGCAGTTCTTC.

This chain links TRBV7-8 with TRBJ2-7, with 12 positions matching TRBD2. The CDR3 covers 18 residues. V was clipped by 1 base and J by 4 bases; unmatched bases: 11. CDR1 is SGHVS and CDR2 is FQNEAQ in the germline V gene. The CDR3 region is CASSLGPGASGRAYEQYF. CDR3 in DNA: TGTGCCAGCAGCTTAGGGCCGGGGGCTAGCGGGAGGGCGTACGAGCAGTACTTC.

The chain has TRBV14 and TRBJ1-4; D is unresolved. CDR1 and CDR2 from the germline V gene are SGHDN and FVKESK. The CDR3 runs 12 residues. V lost 2 bases and J 13 bases, leaving 11 bases between the germline ends. CDR3 residues: CASSQPGLRLFF. The CDR3 DNA is TGTGCCAGCAGCCAACCTGGGCTCCGACTGTTTTTT. The whole variable domain, remainder taken from reference TRBV14 and TRBJ1-4, is EAGVTQFPSHSVIEKGQTVTLRCDPISGHDNLYWYRRVMGKEIKFLLHFVKESKQDESGMPNNRFLAERTGGTYSTLKVQPAELEDSGVYFCASSQPGLRLFFGSGTQLSVL.

This chain uses TRBV7-9 with TRBJ2-2; D is uncertain. The germline CDR1 and CDR2 sequences are SEHNR and FQNEAQ (reference sequence). The CDR3 runs to 13 residues. The V end was cut by 3 bases, the J end by 3 bases, with 5 bases between. In DNA form, the CDR3 reads TGTGCCAGCAGCTTCACAGACACCGGGGAGCTGTTTTTT. Protein: CASSFTDTGELFF. Full variable domain (remainder filled in from reference TRBV7-9 and TRBJ2-2): DTGVSQNPRHKITKRGQNVTFRCDPISEHNRLYWYRQTLGQGPEFLTYFQNEAQLEKSRLLSDRFSAERPKGSFSTLEIQRTEQGDSAMYLCASSFTDTGELFFGEGSRLTVL.

The CDR3 DNA follows: TGCGCCAGCAGGAGGACTAGCGGGAGTAGGGGTGAGCAGTTCTTC. Its protein is CASRRTSGSRGEQFF. This sequence joins TRBV4-1 and TRBJ2-1; 13 bases fit TRBD2. Germline values: CDR1 MGHRA, CDR2 YSYEKL. The length of the CDR3 is 15 residues. Unmatched junction bases numbered 8, after V lost 6 bases and J lost 9 bases.

The V and J genes are TRBV5-1 and TRBJ1-2; 7 positions match TRBD1. There are 16 residues in the CDR3. Germline CDR1 SGHRS, CDR2 YFSETQ. J was trimmed by 8 bases and V by 3 bases; bases with no gene match: 16. CDR3: CASSSDRARVRTGYTF. DNA for the CDR3: TGCGCCAGCAGCTCTGACAGGGCCCGGGTCAGAACCGGCTACACCTTC.

This clone was recorded once. The chain is built from TRBV27 and TRBJ2-3; D perhaps matches TRBD2 (6 bases). CDR3 length: 16 residues. The V end was cut by 5 bases, the J end by 6 bases, with 21 bases between. Germline V lookup: CDR1 MNHEY, CDR2 SMNVEV (reference sequence). CDR3 sequence: CASSELSRGAGDTQYF. The CDR3 bases are TGTGCCAGCAGTGAACTCTCAAGAGGGGCGGGGGATACGCAGTATTTT.